Listed below are T cell receptor beta chains from one sample, sequenced in a study of cytomegalovirus exposure and HLA in healthy donors. Repertoires were generated with immunoSEQ multiplex PCR, while TCRdb's copy carries only in-frame clones and drops some. Seen here are some 190,000 clones, 80% observed once, and the top ten hold about 1.9%. The source material was PBMCs. The receptors originated from a woman in her twenties or thirties in good health and CMV-seronegative. Each CDR3 is given with its conserved first and last residue. D genes are given only for firm matches. Clone size is not always given. Where it is, it says once, few, many or a class for expanded clones.

abundance,v_gene,j_gene,d_gene,CDR3aa,CDR3nt
.,TRBV5-1,TRBJ2-3,.,CASSQRRADTQYF,TGCGCCAGCAGCCAAAGGCGGGCAGATACGCAGTATTTT
medium-sized,TRBV13,TRBJ2-2,TRBD1,CASSFGQGVDGELFF,TGTGCCAGCAGCTTCGGACAGGGCGTGGACGGGGAGCTGTTTTTT
once,TRBV2,TRBJ2-2,TRBD1,CASRDARVGQGYTGELFF,TGTGCCAGCAGGGACGCCCGTGTGGGACAGGGGTACACCGGGGAGCTGTTTTTT
.,TRBV29-1,TRBJ2-7,.,CSVIFSGYEQYF,TGCAGCGTGATATTTAGCGGCTACGAGCAGTACTTC
.,TRBV30,TRBJ2-7,.,CAWSRTPQEQYF,TGTGCCTGGAGTCGGACTCCCCAGGAGCAGTACTTC
.,TRBV30,TRBJ2-1,.,CAWSAGLPNEQFF,TGTGCCTGGAGCGCGGGACTCCCTAATGAGCAGTTCTTC
.,TRBV5-4,TRBJ1-2,TRBD1,CASSLRQGPYGYTF,TGTGCCAGCAGCTTGAGACAGGGGCCCTATGGCTACACCTTC
.,TRBV5-1,TRBJ1-2,.,CASSLDSSSYGYTF,TGCGCCAGCAGCTTAGACAGTTCAAGCTATGGCTACACCTTC
.,TRBV7-9,TRBJ1-5,.,CASSLAPPKGQNWPQHF,TGTGCCAGCAGCTTAGCGCCCCCGAAAGGACAGAATTGGCCCCAGCATTTT
.,TRBV30,TRBJ1-4,TRBD1,CAWSRTGGNEKLFF,TGTGCCTGGAGTAGGACAGGGGGAAATGAAAAACTGTTTTTT
.,TRBV29-1,TRBJ1-1,TRBD1,CSVSGLTGFSRNTEAFF,TGCAGCGTTTCGGGACTGACAGGGTTTTCGAGGAACACTGAAGCTTTCTTT
.,TRBV19,TRBJ2-2,TRBD1,CASSAGQGAGAGELFF,TGTGCCAGTAGCGCTGGACAGGGGGCTGGGGCCGGGGAGCTGTTTTTT
few,TRBV4-2,TRBJ2-1,TRBD2,CASSQRSSGAYNEQFF,TGTGCCAGCAGCCAACGGTCCAGCGGGGCCTACAATGAGCAGTTCTTC
.,TRBV15,TRBJ1-1,.,CATSRTGTLGTEAFF,TGTGCCACCAGCAGAACCGGGACATTGGGCACTGAAGCTTTCTTT
.,TRBV30,TRBJ1-2,.,CAWRSFMEGNYGYTF,TGTGCCTGGAGAAGTTTCATGGAGGGAAACTATGGCTACACCTTC
.,TRBV6-1,TRBJ1-2,.,CASSATDRYNYGYTF,TGTGCCAGCAGTGCTACGGACAGATACAACTATGGCTACACCTTC
.,TRBV30,TRBJ1-5,TRBD1,CAWKEGAHQPQHF,TGTGCCTGGAAGGAGGGGGCCCATCAGCCCCAGCATTTT
.,TRBV7-2,TRBJ2-3,.,CASSLGMGAATQYF,TGTGCCAGCAGCTTAGGGATGGGGGCGGCTACGCAGTATTTT
few,TRBV2,TRBJ2-3,.,CASSEAVNTDTQYF,TGTGCCAGCAGTGAGGCTGTAAACACAGATACGCAGTATTTT
.,TRBV7-2,TRBJ2-7,TRBD1,CASSLASRAGGSEQYF,TGTGCCAGCAGCTTAGCTTCCCGGGCAGGGGGCAGCGAGCAGTACTTC
.,TRBV30,TRBJ1-6,.,CAWSEGGNSPLHF,TGTGCCTGGAGTGAGGGAGGTAATTCACCCCTCCACTTT
.,TRBV9,TRBJ2-3,TRBD1,CASSVEGATTDTQYF,TGTGCCAGCAGCGTAGAGGGGGCTACCACAGATACGCAGTATTTT
.,TRBV2,TRBJ2-1,.,CASKVLQGGNEQFF,TGTGCCAGCAAGGTCCTTCAGGGGGGCAATGAGCAGTTCTTC
.,TRBV11-3,TRBJ2-5,TRBD2,CASSLFPAGDQETQYF,TGTGCCAGCAGCTTATTTCCAGCGGGGGACCAAGAGACCCAGTACTTC
few,TRBV7-2,TRBJ1-5,.,CASSLVGDSNQPQHF,TGTGCCAGCAGCTTAGTAGGGGATAGCAATCAGCCCCAGCATTTT
.,TRBV19,TRBJ2-7,TRBD1,CASSRTGTTYEQYF,TGTGCCAGCTCCCGGACAGGGACCACCTACGAGCAGTACTTC
.,TRBV10-2,TRBJ2-5,TRBD2,CASSLGGLAGEGETQYF,TGCGCCAGCAGTCTGGGGGGACTAGCGGGGGAGGGAGAGACCCAGTACTTC
.,TRBV9,TRBJ1-3,TRBD1,CASSVGGQGAGNTIYF,TGTGCCAGCAGCGTAGGGGGACAGGGTGCCGGAAACACCATATATTTT
.,TRBV6-5,TRBJ1-1,TRBD1,CASSYGQGLNTEAFF,TGTGCCAGCAGTTACGGACAGGGGCTAAACACTGAAGCTTTCTTT
few,TRBV18,TRBJ1-4,.,CASSASGTNEKLFF,TGTGCCAGCTCAGCCAGCGGTACTAATGAAAAACTGTTTTTT
few,TRBV6-6,TRBJ2-7,.,CASGTVSAYEQYF,TGTGCCAGCGGGACTGTCAGCGCCTACGAGCAGTACTTC
few,TRBV29-1,TRBJ1-3,TRBD1,CSVETGDGNTIYF,TGCAGCGTTGAAACAGGGGATGGAAACACCATATATTTT
.,TRBV5-1,TRBJ2-1,.,CASSLEASYNEQFF,TGCGCCAGCAGCTTGGAAGCCTCCTACAATGAGCAGTTCTTC
.,TRBV21-1,TRBJ2-7,.,CASHGVVGTGIYEQYF,.
.,TRBV29-1,TRBJ1-2,.,CSVEAGGYYGYTF,TGCAGCGTTGAAGCGGGGGGCTACTATGGCTACACCTTC
.,TRBV2,TRBJ2-5,TRBD2,CASSPRPGLVETQYF,TGTGCCAGCAGTCCTAGACCGGGACTAGTAGAGACCCAGTACTTC
.,TRBV9,TRBJ2-7,TRBD1,CASSATGFKGGEQYF,TGTGCCAGCAGCGCGACAGGGTTCAAAGGAGGCGAGCAGTACTTC
.,TRBV7-9,TRBJ1-5,TRBD1,CASSSVLGDRGFSNQPQHF,TGTGCCAGCAGCTCCGTCTTAGGGGACAGGGGCTTTAGCAATCAGCCCCAGCATTTT
.,TRBV30,TRBJ2-5,.,CAWSVHVRPRETQYF,TGTGCCTGGAGTGTACATGTTCGCCCCAGGGAGACCCAGTACTTC
once,TRBV10-1,TRBJ2-5,.,CASSETGNQETQYF,TGCGCCAGCAGTGAGACAGGGAATCAAGAGACCCAGTACTTC